The next 27 T cell receptor beta chains were all read from a single sample in a study of cytomegalovirus exposure and HLA in healthy donors. With 60 Vbeta and 13 Jbeta primers, the PCR was carried out. Some clones are missing from TCRdb's copy, which holds only in-frame ones; the method was immunoSEQ multiplex PCR. Of 150,000 to 250,000 clones detected, around three quarters appear once; the ten largest clones hold about 2.1%. The sequenced sample consisted of PBMCs. The receptors come from a man aged 25-45 years in good health and CMV-seronegative.

This clone was found once. The CDR3 DNA follows: TGCGCCAGCAGCTTGGGGACAGGGGTCTACGAGCAGTACTTC. Its protein product is CASSLGTGVYEQYF. The V and J genes are TRBV5-1 and TRBJ2-7, with 9 bases matching TRBD1. V dropped 0 bases and J dropped 3; count of bases not matched to a gene: 1. Germline V gives CDR1 SGHRS, CDR2 YFSETQ. The CDR3 runs to 14 residues.

The chain recombines TRBV13 with TRBJ2-5; TRBD2 matches 11 bases. CDR1 and CDR2 (germline): PRHDT, FYEKMQ (reference sequence). The V gene end was trimmed by 5 bases and the J gene end by 4 bases; junction bases not matched to a gene: 3. This CDR3 is 14 amino acids long. CDR3 in DNA: TGTGCCAGCAGCCCCGGACTAGCGGGAGAGACCCAGTACTTC. Encoded protein: CASSPGLAGETQYF.

This clone was seen only once. The chain joins TRBV5-4 to TRBJ2-1; D unclear. Per germline, CDR1 SGHNT and CDR2 YYREEE (reference sequence). The length of the CDR3 is 14 residues. V was cut by 0 bases and J by 5 bases, with 9 bases left in between. The CDR3 DNA is TGTGCCAGCAGCTTGGGCCTAGTCCACAATGAGCAGTTCTTC. This codes for CASSLGLVHNEQFF.

The J gene is TRBJ2-3, the V gene TRBV5-4; 9 bases agree with TRBD2. V was pared by 4 bases and J by 0 bases, with 6 bases of the junction left unmatched. Germline V gene lookup returns CDR1 SGHNT and CDR2 YYREEE (reference sequence). The CDR3 length is 16 residues. This CDR3 reads CASSKGLATSTDTQYF. The CDR3, as DNA: TGTGCCAGCAGCAAAGGACTAGCGACTAGCACAGATACGCAGTATTTT.

This clone was seen once. The V gene is TRBV7-9, the J gene TRBJ2-5; D is possibly TRBD1 (6 bases). This CDR3 contains 14 residues. The V end lost 5 bases, the J end lost 5 bases, and 15 bases lay between the germline ends. CDR1 and CDR2 from the germline V gene are SEHNR and FQNEAQ (reference sequence). The CDR3, as DNA: TGTGCCAGCAGCGAATGGGGGCCAAGGGAGACCCAGTACTTC. Its translation is CASSEWGPRETQYF.

The rearrangement joins TRBV27 to TRBJ2-1, with 10 bases matching TRBD1. CDR1 is MNHEY and CDR2 is SMNVEV in the germline V gene (reference sequence). J lost 4 bases, V lost 3 bases, and 6 bases had no gene match. The CDR3 has 16 residues. The CDR3 sequence: CASSFWGQGTYNEQFF. The CDR3 DNA follows: TGTGCCAGCAGTTTTTGGGGACAGGGGACTTACAATGAGCAGTTCTTC.

This chain links TRBV28 with TRBJ1-4, with D possibly matching TRBD1 (6 bases). CDR1 and CDR2 (germline): MDHEN, SYDVKM. V was trimmed by 6 bases and J by 4 bases, leaving 15 bases between them. The CDR3 runs 15 residues. The CDR3 loop is CASSVPGALNEKLFF. The DNA for the CDR3 is TGTGCCAGCAGCGTCCCAGGGGCCCTTAATGAAAAACTGTTTTTT. The variable domain in full, completed from reference TRBV28 and TRBJ1-4, reads DVKVTQSSRYLVKRTGEKVFLECVQDMDHENMFWYRQDPGLGLRLIYFSYDVKMKEKGDIPEGYSVSREKKERFSLILESASTNQTSMYLCASSVPGALNEKLFFGSGTQLSVL.

This clone was recorded only once. V is TRBV28 and J is TRBJ1-2; D gene ambiguous. V shed 4 bases and J shed 6 bases, with 12 bases lying between them. CDR3 length: 13 amino acids. Germline assignment: CDR1 MDHEN and CDR2 SYDVKM. The chain's CDR3 is CASSSGRTNGYTF. The DNA for the CDR3 is TGTGCCAGCAGTTCAGGAAGGACTAATGGCTACACCTTC.

This chain links TRBV7-6 with TRBJ2-2; 7 bases are shared with TRBD1. CDR3 length equals 16 residues. Losses at the gene ends were 5 bases for V and 0 bases for J; bases not matched to a gene: 6. The germline V gene encodes CDR1 SGHVS and CDR2 FNYEAQ. CDR3 residues: CASSLFDRANTGELFF. CDR3 DNA sequence: TGTGCCAGCAGCCTTTTCGACAGGGCGAACACCGGGGAGCTGTTTTTT.

The chain combines TRBV25-1 with TRBJ1-3; TRBD1 aligns across 8 bases. This CDR3 is 14 amino acids long. V trimming: 8 bases; J trimming: 0 bases; junction bases outside the gene matches: 3. From germline, CDR1 is MGHDK and CDR2 SYGVNS. Here the CDR3 reads CASSGGPSGNTIYF. CDR3 nucleotides: TGTGCCAGCTCAGGGGGCCCCTCTGGAAACACCATATATTTT.

Only one count was recorded for this clone. The V and J genes are TRBV4-1 and TRBJ2-1; tentatively, D is TRBD1 (5 bases). CDR3 length: 21 residues. Germline values: CDR1 MGHRA, CDR2 YSYEKL. V shed 1 base and J shed 3 bases, with 28 bases lying between them. The CDR3 DNA is TGCGCCAGCAGCCAAGGTGGGGCTTGGGTGGGAACGGGCACCGTCTACAATGAGCAGTTCTTC. Translating gives CASSQGGAWVGTGTVYNEQFF.

The genes are TRBV6-6 and TRBJ1-1; no reliable D call. V gave up 8 bases and J gave up 1 base, with 14 bases separating them. This CDR3 region has 14 residues. The germline CDR1 and CDR2 sequences are MNHNY and SVGAGI (reference sequence). CDR3 protein: CASFSGAGNTEAFF. DNA for the CDR3: TGTGCCAGCTTTTCTGGCGCGGGGAACACTGAAGCTTTCTTT.

The DNA for the CDR3 is TGTGCCACCAGCATAGAGGTGGCAGGGTCGGAGACCCAGTACTTC. Protein product: CATSIEVAGSETQYF. This chain uses TRBV15 with TRBJ2-5; TRBD1 might be the D (5 bases). CDR3 size: 15 residues. Trimming took 4 bases from V and 5 from J, leaving 17 bases between them. The germline V gene encodes CDR1 LNHNV and CDR2 YYDKDF (reference sequence). The variable domain in full, with the rest retrieved from reference TRBV15 and TRBJ2-5, is DAMVIQNPRYQVTQFGKPVTLSCSQTLNHNVMYWYQQKSSQAPKLLFHYYDKDFNNEADTPDNFQSRRPNTSFCFLDIRSPGLGDTAMYLCATSIEVAGSETQYFGPGTRLLVL.

The chain recombines TRBV14 with TRBJ1-1; 7 bases line up with TRBD1. Germline CDR1 is SGHDN and CDR2 is FVKESK. CDR3 size: 13 residues. Trimming cost V 3 bases and J 3 bases; bases outside gene matches: 1. CDR3 DNA: TGTGCCAGCAGCCAGGGACAGTACACTGAAGCTTTCTTT. Translating gives CASSQGQYTEAFF.

Only a few counts were recorded for this clone. This rearrangement joins TRBV6-1 to TRBJ2-1, with 12 bases lining up with TRBD2. Germline assignment: CDR1 MNHNS and CDR2 SASEGT. This CDR3 has 15 residues. The junction had 8 bases not matched to a gene; V was cut back by 6 bases and J by 8 bases. This CDR3 is CASSPRTSGKDEQFF. CDR3 bases: TGTGCCAGCAGCCCTCGGACTAGCGGGAAGGATGAGCAGTTCTTC.

The chain uses TRBV28 and TRBJ1-1, with D possibly TRBD1 on 5 matching bases. Trimming took 5 bases from V and 0 from J, leaving 10 bases between them. Per germline, CDR1 MDHEN and CDR2 SYDVKM. The CDR3 sequence is 14 residues long. CDR3 residues: CASSPGLMNTEAFF. CDR3 sequence (DNA): TGTGCCAGCAGTCCAGGGTTAATGAACACTGAAGCTTTCTTT.

The V call is TRBV28, the J call TRBJ1-1; D is possibly TRBD1 (6 bases). Germline V gene lookup returns CDR1 MDHEN and CDR2 SYDVKM. Between the trimmed V and J ends, which lost 6 bases and 8 bases, there was a span of 19 bases. There are 14 residues in the CDR3. The CDR3 sequence is CASRLTGSNLEAFF. The CDR3, as DNA: TGTGCCAGCAGACTCACAGGGTCGAACCTCGAAGCTTTCTTT.

This clone was seen just once. The chain has TRBV5-5 and TRBJ2-2; a weak D match, TRBD2 (5 bases). The V gene lost 0 bases and the J gene lost 7 bases, with 10 bases spanning the gap. In germline, CDR1 is SGHKS, CDR2 YYEKEE (reference sequence). The CDR3 sequence is 14 residues long. Here the CDR3 reads CASSLVGSGGELFF. For the CDR3, the DNA is TGTGCCAGCAGCTTGGTAGGGAGCGGCGGGGAGCTGTTTTTT.

The V and J genes are TRBV7-9 and TRBJ1-1; unclear D gene. V was pared by 1 base and J by 2 bases, with 11 bases between. The CDR3 has 15 amino acids. Germline values: CDR1 SEHNR, CDR2 FQNEAQ (reference sequence). The CDR3 protein is CASSLVTELNTEAFF. CDR3 in DNA: TGTGCCAGCAGCTTAGTTACAGAATTAAACACTGAAGCTTTCTTT.

The chain links TRBV7-3 to TRBJ2-1, with 10 positions matching TRBD2. Germline CDR1 is SGHTA and CDR2 is FQGTGA. CDR3 length equals 15 residues. The ends lost 4 bases at V and 3 bases at J; junction bases unmatched: 3. The CDR3 protein is CASSWGLANYNEQFF. The DNA for the CDR3 is TGTGCCAGCAGCTGGGGACTAGCGAACTACAATGAGCAGTTCTTC.

This chain connects TRBV18 to TRBJ2-6; D might be TRBD2 (6 bases). Trimming cost V 8 bases and J 1 base, with 15 bases left between them. Germline assignment: CDR1 KGHSH and CDR2 LQKENI. This CDR3 spans 16 amino acids. The CDR3 nucleotides read TGTGCCAGCACCTTTGCGGGGAAGTCTGGGGCCAACGTCCTGACTTTC. Protein: CASTFAGKSGANVLTF.

V usage is TRBV29-1 and J usage is TRBJ2-3; 11 nucleotides line up with TRBD2. This CDR3 region has 13 residues. The germline V gene has CDR1 SQVTM and CDR2 ANQGSEA. Trimming at V came to 8 bases and at J to 3 bases, leaving 4 bases not matched to a gene. The CDR3 protein is CSITSGSTDTQYF. CDR3 DNA: TGCAGCATTACTAGCGGGAGTACAGATACGCAGTATTTT.

The V and J genes are TRBV6-1 and TRBJ2-5; TRBD1 agrees at 7 bases. The CDR3 is 15 residues long. The germline V gene encodes CDR1 MNHNS and CDR2 SASEGT. V gave up 6 bases and J gave up 2 bases; unmatched junction bases: 9. The CDR3 region has the DNA TGTGCCAGCAGCGTTGACAGGGCAACACAAGAGACCCAGTACTTC. As protein: CASSVDRATQETQYF.

V gene TRBV5-4 combines with J gene TRBJ2-3; tentatively, D is TRBD2 (6 bases). V was shortened by 0 bases and J by 0 bases, with 11 bases between the two germline ends. Germline V gene sequence: CDR1 SGHNT, CDR2 YYREEE (reference sequence). The CDR3 spans 16 residues. CDR3 bases: TGTGCCAGCAGCTTGGCCGGTCTAGCGAGCACAGATACGCAGTATTTT. This sequence encodes CASSLAGLASTDTQYF.

This clone came up a few times. V and J are TRBV28 and TRBJ2-7, with D hard to call. Germline V gene data show CDR1 as MDHEN and CDR2 as SYDVKM. The CDR3 length is 15 residues. The germline V and J ends were trimmed by 2 bases and 1 base, with 12 bases remaining between them. CDR3 in amino acids: CASSLPGSVSYEQYF. The DNA for the CDR3 is TGTGCCAGCAGTTTACCAGGCAGTGTTTCCTACGAGCAGTACTTC.

In DNA, the CDR3 is TGTGCCAGCAGCTTATGGGGCAGGGGAAGAGGGGGACAAGAGACCCAGTACTTC. Protein: CASSLWGRGRGGQETQYF. This sequence joins TRBV5-6 and TRBJ2-5; tentatively, D is TRBD1 (6 bases). The V end was cut by 2 bases, the J end by 2 bases, with 22 bases between. The CDR3 runs to 18 residues. CDR1 and CDR2 (germline): SGHDT, YYEEEE.

This clone was counted only a few times. V and J are TRBV6-5 and TRBJ1-2, with D unresolved. The CDR3 runs 15 residues. Germline CDR1 reads MNHEY; CDR2 reads SVGAGI. V was pared by 0 bases and J by 8 bases, with 16 bases between. CDR3 DNA sequence: TGTGCCAGCAGTTACTCGGGGAGAACAACAAAAGGCTACACCTTC. Encoded protein: CASSYSGRTTKGYTF.